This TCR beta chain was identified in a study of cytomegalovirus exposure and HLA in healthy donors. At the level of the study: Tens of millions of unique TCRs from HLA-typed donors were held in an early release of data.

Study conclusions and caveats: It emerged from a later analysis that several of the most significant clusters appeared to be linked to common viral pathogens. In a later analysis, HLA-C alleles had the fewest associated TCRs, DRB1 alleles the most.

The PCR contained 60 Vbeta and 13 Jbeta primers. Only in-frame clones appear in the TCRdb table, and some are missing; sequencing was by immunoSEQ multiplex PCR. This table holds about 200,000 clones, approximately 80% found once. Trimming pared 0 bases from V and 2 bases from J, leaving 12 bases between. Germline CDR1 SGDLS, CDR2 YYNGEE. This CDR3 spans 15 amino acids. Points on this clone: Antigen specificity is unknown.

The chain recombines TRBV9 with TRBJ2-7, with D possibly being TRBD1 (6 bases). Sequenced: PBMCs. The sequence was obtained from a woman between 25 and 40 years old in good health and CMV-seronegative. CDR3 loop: CASSVDPGQTYEQYF. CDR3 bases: TGTGCCAGCAGCGTAGATCCGGGACAAACCTACGAGCAGTACTTC.